This is a list of T cell receptor beta chains from one sample in a study of regulatory T cells in long-lasting Graves disease. TCRdb analysed the multiplex PCR reads with MiXCR anew, one entry per CDR3 protein. The data show approximately 380,000 distinct CDR3 sequences, less than 25% seen once. The specimen comprised peripheral blood mononuclear cells (PBMCs), sampled when the disease was refractory, from a patient treated with antithyroid drugs. The receptors were sampled from a female donor with Graves disease. Each CDR3 is given with its conserved first and last residue. Fields, in order: CDR3 length, D gene, V gene, J gene, clone size, CDR3 protein, CDR3 DNA. The D gene is left open where the match is weak. Only part of the rows carry a size: once, few, many, or a class if the clone is expanded.

13	-	TRBV30	TRBJ1-2	-	CAWSFSSTGGYTF	TGTGCCTGGAGTTTCTCCTCCACCGGTGGCTACACCTTC
15	-	TRBV6-2/TRBV6-3	TRBJ2-7	-	CASSSRPQLSYEQYF	TGTGCCAGCAGTTCACGTCCACAGCTGTCTTACGAGCAGTACTTC
12	-	TRBV12-3/TRBV12-4	TRBJ1-1	many	CASSFKGDGAFF	TGTGCCAGCAGTTTCAAGGGGGACGGGGCTTTCTTT
12	-	TRBV20-1	TRBJ2-5	many	CSARFAGETQYF	TGCAGTGCTAGGTTTGCGGGCGAGACCCAGTACTTC
15	TRBD2	TRBV13	TRBJ2-7	many	CASSLTSARRVEQYF	TGTGCCAGCAGCCTGACTAGCGCCAGGAGAGTTGAGCAGTACTTC
13	TRBD2	TRBV6-1	TRBJ2-7	few	CASIIAGGYEQYF	TGTGCCAGCATAATAGCGGGAGGCTACGAGCAGTACTTC
14	-	TRBV3-1	TRBJ2-2	-	CASQPEGATGELFF	TGTGCCAGCCAACCGGAGGGGGCCACCGGGGAGCTGTTTTTT
12	-	TRBV2	TRBJ2-3	-	CASSDGLAAQYF	TGTGCCAGCAGTGACGGCCTGGCGGCGCAGTATTTT
13	-	TRBV6-1	TRBJ2-7	many	CASGRDPRYEQYF	TGTGCCAGCGGCCGGGACCCTCGCTACGAGCAGTACTTC
11	-	TRBV19	TRBJ2-7	few	CASSKFNEQYF	TGTGCCAGTAGTAAATTTAACGAGCAGTACTTC
15	-	TRBV6-1	TRBJ1-6	once	CASTPRGQDNSPLHF	TGTGCCAGCACGCCCAGGGGACAAGATAATTCACCCCTCCACTTT
14	-	TRBV27	TRBJ2-2	many	CASSLSIRTGELFF	TGTGCCAGCAGTTTATCGATTCGGACCGGGGAGCTGTTTTTT
14	-	TRBV28	TRBJ2-5	many	CASTPGRREETQYF	TGTGCCAGCACTCCTGGTCGTCGGGAAGAGACCCAGTACTTC
15	TRBD2	TRBV6-1	TRBJ2-5	many	CASSGLAGGEETQYF	TGTGCCAGCAGTGGACTAGCGGGAGGAGAAGAGACCCAGTACTTC
16	-	TRBV27	TRBJ2-4	many	CANRGWSVLAKNIQYF	TGTGCCAACCGAGGCTGGTCAGTGTTGGCCAAAAACATTCAGTACTTC
14	TRBD1	TRBV12-3/TRBV12-4	TRBJ2-7	many	CASSLGTGNYEQYF	TGTGCCAGCAGTTTGGGGACAGGGAACTACGAGCAGTACTTC
14	-	TRBV5-1	TRBJ2-7	few	CASSPDAEAYEQYF	TGCGCCAGCAGCCCGGATGCAGAGGCCTACGAGCAGTACTTC
15	TRBD1	TRBV12-5	TRBJ2-3	once	CASGHGTASTDTQYF	TGTGCTAGTGGTCACGGGACAGCCAGCACAGATACGCAGTATTTT
13	TRBD2	TRBV27	TRBJ2-7	-	CASSPGLTGEQYF	TGTGCCAGCAGCCCGGGACTAACTGGCGAGCAGTACTTC
15	TRBD2	TRBV19	TRBJ2-2	few	CASRLGTSVIGELFF	TGTGCCAGTCGCCTAGGGACTAGCGTTATAGGGGAGCTGTTTTTT
13	-	TRBV6-1	TRBJ2-3	-	CASSLPGTDTQYF	TGTGCCAGCAGTCTCCCTGGCACAGATACGCAGTATTTT
15	-	TRBV6-2/TRBV6-3	TRBJ2-4	-	CASSTQGIAKNIQYF	TGTGCCAGCAGTACCCAGGGTATAGCCAAAAACATTCAGTACTTC
12	-	TRBV12-3/TRBV12-4	TRBJ1-5	many	CASSLGPSPQHF	TGTGCCAGCAGTTTAGGACCTTCGCCCCAGCATTTT
13	-	TRBV7-2	TRBJ2-7	many	CASSLTSSYEQYF	TGTGCCAGCAGCTTAACAAGCTCCTACGAGCAGTACTTC
15	-	TRBV19	TRBJ2-2	few	CATRERLANTGELFF	TGTGCCACCCGAGAGAGACTAGCGAACACCGGGGAGCTGTTTTTT
12	-	TRBV29-1	TRBJ2-7	-	CSVRGGPYEQYF	TGCAGCGTCAGGGGGGGGCCCTACGAGCAGTACTTC
15	-	TRBV15	TRBJ2-5	-	CATSPPGWLAETQYF	TGTGCCACCAGCCCCCCTGGTTGGCTAGCCGAGACCCAGTACTTC
15	TRBD1	TRBV18	TRBJ2-7	few	CASSKGADFSYEQYF	TGTGCCAGCTCAAAGGGGGCCGATTTCTCCTACGAGCAGTACTTC
13	-	TRBV28	TRBJ1-1	many	CATIIGGRTEAFF	TGTGCCACCATAATCGGGGGGAGGACTGAAGCTTTCTTT
13	-	TRBV7-9	TRBJ2-3	few	CASGKGGTDTQYF	TGTGCCAGCGGAAAGGGGGGCACAGATACGCAGTATTTT
15	TRBD2	TRBV12-3/TRBV12-4	TRBJ2-2	many	CASSLAGGDTGELFF	TGTGCCAGCAGTTTAGCGGGAGGGGACACCGGGGAGCTGTTTTTT
15	-	TRBV7-3	TRBJ2-5	once	CASSMTTNAGETQYF	TGTGCCAGCAGCATGACGACTAATGCGGGGGAGACCCAGTACTTC
18	TRBD2	TRBV7-2	TRBJ2-3	-	CASSLVGLAGVGTDTQYF	TGTGCCAGCAGCTTAGTGGGACTAGCGGGAGTGGGCACAGATACGCAGTATTTT
15	TRBD1	TRBV19	TRBJ1-5	-	CASSISGQGNQPQHF	TGTGCCAGTAGTATATCGGGACAGGGCAATCAGCCCCAGCATTTT
13	-	TRBV6-1	TRBJ1-2	-	CASSEALNSGYTF	TGTGCCAGCAGTGAAGCGCTGAACAGTGGCTACACCTTC
13	-	TRBV20-1	TRBJ1-1	many	CSARDWSSAEAFF	TGCAGTGCTAGAGATTGGAGTAGCGCTGAAGCTTTCTTT
15	TRBD1	TRBV6-5	TRBJ1-2	many	CASSYNRQGLYGYTF	TGTGCCAGCAGTTATAACCGACAGGGATTGTATGGCTACACCTTC
14	TRBD1	TRBV2	TRBJ1-2	few	CASTRTGEVYGYTF	TGTGCCAGCACCCGGACAGGCGAAGTATATGGCTACACCTTC
15	TRBD1	TRBV9	TRBJ1-1	-	CASSGAGGMNTEAFF	TGTGCCAGCAGCGGGGCAGGGGGGATGAACACTGAAGCTTTCTTT
12	-	TRBV20-1	TRBJ1-3	-	CSARDVGNTIYF	TGCAGTGCCAGGGACGTTGGAAACACCATATATTTT
14	-	TRBV20-1	TRBJ2-6	-	CSARPEIGANVLTF	TGCAGTGCTAGACCAGAAATTGGGGCCAACGTCCTGACTTTC
15	-	TRBV18	TRBJ2-7	few	CASSPWAVLGGEQYF	TGTGCCAGCTCACCCTGGGCAGTCCTAGGGGGCGAGCAGTACTTC
15	TRBD2	TRBV27	TRBJ2-7	few	CASSLIAGSSYEQYF	TGTGCCAGCAGTTTAATAGCGGGAAGCTCCTACGAGCAGTACTTC
13	-	TRBV6-1	TRBJ1-4	many	CASMSSIGEKLFF	TGTGCCAGCATGTCGTCTATAGGGGAAAAACTGTTTTTT
12	-	TRBV28	TRBJ1-1	many	CASSRLNTEAFF	TGTGCCAGCAGTCGATTGAACACTGAAGCTTTCTTT
14	-	TRBV2	TRBJ1-5	many	CASSGDRVDQPQHF	TGTGCCAGCAGTGGGGACCGAGTGGATCAGCCCCAGCATTTT
12	-	TRBV13	TRBJ1-5	-	CASSTRNQPQHF	TGTGCCAGCAGTACGAGGAATCAGCCCCAGCATTTT
15	-	TRBV14	TRBJ2-5	few	CASSQVSGPEETQYF	TGTGCCAGCAGCCAAGTTAGCGGACCAGAAGAGACCCAGTACTTC
14	-	TRBV24-1	TRBJ1-1	many	CATLREGRNTEAFF	TGTGCCACCCTGCGGGAGGGTAGGAACACTGAAGCTTTCTTT
13	TRBD1	TRBV7-2	TRBJ2-7	many	CATRSGQALEQYF	TGTGCCACCCGTTCTGGACAGGCCCTCGAGCAGTACTTC
16	-	TRBV7-2	TRBJ2-5	many	CASSPWTGTDSETQYF	TGTGCCAGCAGCCCCTGGACTGGGACCGATAGTGAGACCCAGTACTTC
14	TRBD2	TRBV28	TRBJ2-7	many	CASMWTSGRYEQYF	TGTGCCAGCATGTGGACTAGCGGGAGGTACGAGCAGTACTTC
16	TRBD2	TRBV18	TRBJ2-5	few	CASSPLAGGPRETQYF	TGTGCCAGCTCACCACTGGCGGGAGGGCCGAGGGAGACCCAGTACTTC
12	-	TRBV12-3/TRBV12-4	TRBJ2-7	many	CASSMTEYEQYF	TGTGCCAGCAGTATGACTGAATACGAGCAGTACTTC
14	-	TRBV19	TRBJ1-5	once	CASTPLGENQPQHF	TGTGCCAGTACCCCCCTGGGGGAGAATCAGCCCCAGCATTTT
14	-	TRBV25-1	TRBJ2-5	few	CASSARGLQETQYF	TGTGCCAGCAGTGCGCGGGGACTCCAAGAGACCCAGTACTTC
18	TRBD1	TRBV27	TRBJ2-5	-	CASSRDRGLAGFLETQYF	TGTGCCAGCAGTCGGGACAGGGGGCTAGCGGGGTTCCTGGAGACCCAGTACTTC
12	-	TRBV30	TRBJ2-1	-	CAWSVLGNEQFF	TGTGCCTGGAGTGTACTTGGAAATGAGCAGTTCTTC
19	TRBD2	TRBV12-3/TRBV12-4	TRBJ2-3	few	CASSLKEGTSGSSTDTQYF	TGTGCCAGCAGCTTGAAAGAAGGGACTAGCGGGAGTAGCACAGATACGCAGTATTTT
14	-	TRBV11-2	TRBJ2-3	-	CASSSGQSTDTQYF	TGTGCCAGCAGCTCCGGACAGAGCACAGATACGCAGTATTTT